The 14 T cell receptor beta chains below all came from one sample that was sequenced in a study of PD-1 blockade in mismatch repair-deficient tumors. Measured with immunoSEQ multiplex PCR; TCRdb has only the in-frame clones, and not every one. The data show some 130,000 clones, approximately 91% seen once. The sequencing here drew on peripheral blood, taken approximately 73 weeks after starting pembrolizumab. Receptors were obtained from an adult with mismatch repair-deficient cancer.

The chain employs TRBV6-6 and TRBJ2-7, with D possibly matching TRBD2 (5 bases). Germline V gene data show CDR1 as MNHNY and CDR2 as SVGAGI (reference sequence). V was pared by 2 bases and J by 2 bases, with 10 bases between. This CDR3 spans 14 amino acids. CDR3 residues: CASSYEGFTYEQYF. The CDR3 DNA reads TGTGCCAGCAGTTACGAGGGTTTTACCTACGAGCAGTACTTC.

The V and J genes are TRBV29-1 and TRBJ2-1, with D unresolved. The CDR3 runs to 11 residues. The germline V gene encodes CDR1 SQVTM and CDR2 ANQGSEA. V dropped 2 bases and J dropped 7 bases, with 6 bases sitting between them. The CDR3 nucleotides are TGCAGCGTTGAAAAGCAGAATGAGCAGTTCTTC. Translation: CSVEKQNEQFF.

The genes are TRBV7-2 and TRBJ2-7; the match to TRBD2 covers 9 bases. The germline V gene encodes CDR1 SGHTA and CDR2 FQGNSA. The J segment lost 0 bases and the V segment lost 1 base, leaving 7 bases of the junction unmatched. This CDR3 has 17 amino acids. This CDR3 is CASSLVLAGPLSYEQYF. The CDR3 region has the DNA TGTGCCAGCAGCTTAGTACTAGCGGGTCCCCTCTCCTACGAGCAGTACTTC.

V gene TRBV7-9 combines with J gene TRBJ2-7, with TRBD1 identical over 8 bases. Unmatched junction bases numbered 13, after V lost 5 bases and J lost 1 base. Germline V gives CDR1 SEHNR, CDR2 FQNEAQ (reference sequence). The CDR3 is 17 amino acids. DNA for the CDR3: TGTGCCAGCAGCGCGATAGACAGGGGATCGGAATCCTACGAGCAGTACTTC. The encoded protein is CASSAIDRGSESYEQYF.

The rearrangement joins TRBV5-4 to TRBJ2-3; no definite D call. CDR3 size: 16 residues. Per the germline V gene, CDR1 is SGHNT and CDR2 is YYREEE (reference sequence). The V gene lost 4 bases and the J gene lost 1 base, with 16 bases spanning the gap. CDR3 in DNA: TGTGCCAGCAGCGCGAGATCGAGGAGCGGCACAGATACGCAGTATTTT. It specifies CASSARSRSGTDTQYF.

This clone showed up just a few times. J is TRBJ2-7 and V is TRBV28, with a tentative D call TRBD2 (5 bases). V was pared by 2 bases and J by 4 bases, with 9 bases between. In germline, CDR1 is MDHEN, CDR2 SYDVKM. This CDR3 comprises 13 residues. This chain's CDR3 is CASSLEGGYEQYF. Here the CDR3 DNA reads TGTGCCAGCAGTTTAGAGGGCGGGTACGAGCAGTACTTC.

About this clone: Relative to the germline gene, one junction end is altered; a read error may explain this. The chain recombines TRBV6-6 with TRBJ2-7; 10 bases align to TRBD1. The CDR3 length is 15 residues. The germline gives CDR1 MNHNY, CDR2 SVGAGI (reference sequence). The CDR3 loop reads CAGSWTGDRGYEQYF. The DNA of the CDR3 is TGTGCCGGCAGTTGGACCGGGGACAGGGGATACGAGCAGTACTTC.

The chain is built from TRBV6-5 and TRBJ1-2; the D is unclear. This CDR3 contains 13 residues. V gave up 6 bases and J gave up 6 bases, with 14 bases separating them. Looked up from germline, CDR1 is MNHEY and CDR2 is SVGAGI. This chain's CDR3 is CASRPGGSDGYTF. CDR3 sequence (DNA): TGTGCCAGCAGACCGGGAGGCAGCGATGGCTACACCTTC.

The V and J genes are TRBV5-1 and TRBJ2-5; 8 nucleotides match TRBD1. CDR3 length: 14 amino acids. The V segment lost 2 bases and the J segment 3 bases; nucleotides outside the gene matches: 3. Looked up from germline, CDR1 is SGHRS and CDR2 is YFSETQ. The CDR3 region has the DNA TGCGCCAGCAGCTTCGGACAGGGAGAAGAGACCCAGTACTTC. Residues: CASSFGQGEETQYF.

The chain combines TRBV28 with TRBJ2-4; 7 positions match TRBD1. The V segment lost 6 bases and the J segment 4 bases; nucleotides outside the gene matches: 3. The CDR3 extends over 13 amino acids. Germline values: CDR1 MDHEN, CDR2 SYDVKM. The CDR3 spells CASRGTDKNIQYF. The CDR3 DNA is TGTGCCAGCAGAGGGACAGATAAAAACATTCAGTACTTC.

The chain recombines TRBV10-2 with TRBJ2-7; D is undetermined. The CDR3 is made up of 12 amino acids. The germline gives CDR1 WSHSY, CDR2 SAAADI. Trimming took off 6 bases at V and 2 bases at J, with 8 bases between the two ends. The CDR3 loop reads CASRDPTYEQYF. CDR3 bases: TGCGCCAGCAGGGACCCCACCTACGAGCAGTACTTC.

This rearrangement joins TRBV5-8 to TRBJ2-1, with D perhaps TRBD2 (5 bases). This CDR3 spans 14 amino acids. V lost 3 bases to trimming and J lost 5 bases, with 12 bases between them. CDR1 is SGHTS and CDR2 is YDEGEE in the germline V gene. The CDR3 loop is CASSWKDSNNEQFF. The CDR3 DNA follows: TGTGCCAGCAGCTGGAAGGACTCGAACAATGAGCAGTTCTTC.

The CDR3 nucleotides read TGTGCCAGCAGCTACATAGCGGGAGAGAGGTACTTC. This translates into CASSYIAGERYF. The V gene is TRBV7-9, the J gene TRBJ2-7, with TRBD2 identical over 9 bases. The germline gives CDR1 SEHNR, CDR2 FQNEAQ (reference sequence). This CDR3 has 12 amino acids. V dropped 4 bases and J dropped 12; count of bases not matched to a gene: 7. The full variable domain, with the rest looked up from reference TRBV7-9 and TRBJ2-7, is DTGVSQNPRHKITKRGQNVTFRCDPISEHNRLYWYRQTLGQGPEFLTYFQNEAQLEKSRLLSDRFSAERPKGSFSTLEIQRTEQGDSAMYLCASSYIAGERYFGPGTRLTVT.

This chain joins TRBV7-9 and TRBJ2-1; D tentatively fits TRBD1 or TRBD2 (5 bases each). The germline V gene has CDR1 SEHNR and CDR2 FQNEAQ (reference sequence). V lost 5 bases, J lost 2 bases, and 16 bases lay in between. The CDR3 is 16 amino acids. CDR3 region: CASSTSGTAPYNEQFF. CDR3 coding DNA: TGTGCCAGCAGCACCTCCGGGACGGCGCCCTACAATGAGCAGTTCTTC.